These 15 T cell receptor beta chains originate from one sample sequenced in a study of blood T cell repertoires in COVID-19. Produced via immunoSEQ multiplex PCR; TCRdb's table is partial and in-frame only. The sample has roughly 150,000 clones; about 87% are singletons. The sequenced sample consisted of peripheral blood. These receptors were collected from a woman in her sixties or seventies with COVID-19, enrolled during active disease.

V usage is TRBV5-1 and J usage is TRBJ1-6; tentative D call: TRBD1 (6 bases). This CDR3 has 15 residues. Per the germline V gene, CDR1 is SGHRS and CDR2 is YFSETQ. V lost 1 base and J 6 bases, leaving 11 bases between the germline ends. The CDR3 nucleotides are TGCGCCAGCAGCTTGATGAGCAGGGGTAATTCACCCCTCCACTTT. It yields the protein CASSLMSRGNSPLHF.

This chain uses TRBV4-1 with TRBJ1-4, with TRBD1 matching over 8 bases. The V gene end was trimmed by 4 bases and the J gene end by 7 bases; junction bases not matched to a gene: 11. CDR3 size: 16 residues. Germline V gene data show CDR1 as MGHRA and CDR2 as YSYEKL. The CDR3 sequence: CASSRALTGGGEKLFF. The DNA of the CDR3 is TGCGCCAGCAGCCGCGCATTAACAGGGGGGGGTGAAAAACTGTTTTTT.

Comment on this clone: Other DNA sequences in the same sample also yield this CDR3. The rearrangement joins TRBV7-2 to TRBJ2-5; possibly TRBD2 for D (5 bases). There are 13 residues in the CDR3. Germline CDR1 and CDR2: SGHTA and FQGNSA. Trimming cost V 3 bases and J 3 bases, with 8 bases left between them. DNA for the CDR3: TGTGCCAGCAGCTTTGCGGGTGAAGAGACCCAGTACTTC. Encoded protein: CASSFAGEETQYF.

V gene TRBV24-1 combines with J gene TRBJ2-1, with 8 bases lining up with TRBD2. Germline loops: CDR1 KGHDR, CDR2 SFDVKD. The trim removed 5 bases at V and 10 bases at J, leaving 9 bases unmatched. The length of the CDR3 is 14 residues. Here the CDR3 DNA reads TGTGCCACCAGTGGACCGGGGGGGGCGTGGGAGCAGTTCTTC. Its protein is CATSGPGGAWEQFF.

The V call is TRBV7-2, the J call TRBJ1-6; TRBD1 is a possible D gene (5 bases). Germline V gene sequence: CDR1 SGHTA, CDR2 FQGNSA. This CDR3 contains 14 residues. V was clipped by 5 bases and J by 3 bases, with 8 bases between them. The CDR3 spells CASSHDSYNSPLHF. For the CDR3, the DNA is TGTGCCAGCAGCCATGACAGCTATAATTCACCCCTCCACTTT.

This chain links TRBV9 with TRBJ2-3, with 9 bases fitting TRBD2. The germline CDR1 and CDR2 sequences are SGDLS and YYNGEE. The CDR3 runs to 12 residues. The J segment lost 14 bases and the V segment lost 3 bases, leaving 7 bases of the junction unmatched. The CDR3 here is CASSAQAGGRYF. The DNA for the CDR3 is TGTGCCAGCAGCGCCCAAGCGGGGGGACGGTATTTT.

This clone was recorded once. This sequence joins TRBV7-2 and TRBJ2-5, with TRBD2 matching over 14 bases. From germline, CDR1 is SGHTA and CDR2 FQGNSA. Trimming at V came to 4 bases and at J to 5 bases, leaving 3 bases not matched to a gene. The length of the CDR3 is 15 residues. The CDR3 DNA reads as TGTGCCAGCAGCTCTAGGACTAGCGGGGGGGAGACCCAGTACTTC. This codes for CASSSRTSGGETQYF. Based on the CDR3 plus reference TRBV7-2 and TRBJ2-5, the full variable domain is GAGVSQSPSNKVTEKGKDVELRCDPISGHTALYWYRQSLGQGLEFLIYFQGNSAPDKSGLPSDRFSAERTGGSVSTLTIQRTQQEDSAVYLCASSSRTSGGETQYFGPGTRLLVL.

This chain uses TRBV5-1 with TRBJ2-2, with 7 bases lining up with TRBD1. Germline lookup yields CDR1 SGHRS and CDR2 YFSETQ. The CDR3 runs 16 residues. After removal of 1 base from V and 2 bases from J, the junction contained 5 bases not matched to a gene. Here the CDR3 reads CASSLSGTANTGELFF. The CDR3 DNA is TGCGCCAGCAGCTTGTCCGGGACAGCCAACACCGGGGAGCTGTTTTTT.

This chain connects TRBV7-9 to TRBJ1-1, with D unresolved. CDR1 SEHNR and CDR2 FQNEAQ come from the germline V gene (reference sequence). CDR3 length: 14 amino acids. Trimming pared 8 bases from V and 0 bases from J, leaving 13 bases between. CDR3 protein: CASFHSRLNTEAFF. The CDR3 bases are TGTGCCAGCTTTCATTCGCGGCTGAACACTGAAGCTTTCTTT. The full variable domain, its missing parts supplied by reference TRBV7-9 and TRBJ1-1, is DTGVSQNPRHKITKRGQNVTFRCDPISEHNRLYWYRQTLGQGPEFLTYFQNEAQLEKSRLLSDRFSAERPKGSFSTLEIQRTEQGDSAMYLCASFHSRLNTEAFFGQGTRLTVV.

This chain uses TRBV7-9 with TRBJ2-2; TRBD1 aligns across 9 bases. CDR3 length: 18 residues. The trim removed 1 base at V and 4 bases at J, leaving 10 bases unmatched. Germline lookup yields CDR1 SEHNR and CDR2 FQNEAQ (reference sequence). The DNA for the CDR3 is TGTGCCAGCAGCTTAGTCTACCTTAAGACAGGGGGCACCGGGGAGCTGTTTTTT. Translation gives CASSLVYLKTGGTGELFF.

The V and J genes are TRBV7-2 and TRBJ2-3; 11 bases match TRBD2. The CDR3 spans 16 residues. V trimming: 4 bases; J trimming: 6 bases; junction bases outside the gene matches: 9. Per the germline V gene, CDR1 is SGHTA and CDR2 is FQGNSA. Here the CDR3 DNA reads TGTGCCAGCAGCTCGCATAGCGGGGGGGCCGTTGATACGCAGTATTTT. This translates into CASSSHSGGAVDTQYF.

This sequence joins TRBV6-5 and TRBJ1-1, with 7 bases matching TRBD1. Trimming cost V 8 bases and J 1 base; bases outside gene matches: 4. This CDR3 spans 13 amino acids. Germline CDR1 MNHEY, CDR2 SVGAGI. The DNA for the CDR3 is TGTGCCAGCCGCGGACAGGAGAACACTGAAGCTTTCTTT. This sequence encodes CASRGQENTEAFF.

The table lists this clone with a count of one. The V gene is TRBV18, the J gene TRBJ1-2; 9 bases align to TRBD1. Germline V CDR1 and CDR2: KGHSH, LQKENI. V was clipped by 5 bases and J by 7 bases; unmatched bases: 20. This CDR3 is built from 18 residues. CDR3 nucleotides: TGTGCCAGCTCATCTTCGCCGCCCTTACAGGGGGCTTTGGTTGGCTACACCTTC. It is translated as CASSSSPPLQGALVGYTF. Full variable domain (missing parts from reference TRBV18 and TRBJ1-2): NAGVMQNPRHLVRRRGQEARLRCSPMKGHSHVYWYRQLPEEGLKFMVYLQKENIIDESGMPKERFSAEFPKEGPSILRIQQVVRGDSAAYFCASSSSPPLQGALVGYTFGSGTRLTVV.

The V and J genes are TRBV5-1 and TRBJ2-7; TRBD1 agrees at 11 bases. Germline assignment: CDR1 SGHRS and CDR2 YFSETQ. V shed 0 bases, J shed 5 bases, and the junction held 7 bases outside the gene matches. The CDR3 spans 16 residues. CDR3 amino acids: CASSLVAGTGGNEQYF. In DNA form, the CDR3 reads TGCGCCAGCAGCTTGGTTGCCGGGACAGGGGGGAACGAGCAGTACTTC.

The V and J genes are TRBV7-3 and TRBJ2-7; perhaps TRBD2 as D (5 bases). The CDR3 runs to 14 residues. The germline V and J ends were trimmed by 0 bases and 0 bases, with 6 bases remaining between them. Germline assignment: CDR1 SGHTA and CDR2 FQGTGA. The CDR3 here is CASSLTGSSYEQYF. In nucleotides, the CDR3 is TGTGCCAGCAGCTTAACAGGGAGCTCCTACGAGCAGTACTTC.